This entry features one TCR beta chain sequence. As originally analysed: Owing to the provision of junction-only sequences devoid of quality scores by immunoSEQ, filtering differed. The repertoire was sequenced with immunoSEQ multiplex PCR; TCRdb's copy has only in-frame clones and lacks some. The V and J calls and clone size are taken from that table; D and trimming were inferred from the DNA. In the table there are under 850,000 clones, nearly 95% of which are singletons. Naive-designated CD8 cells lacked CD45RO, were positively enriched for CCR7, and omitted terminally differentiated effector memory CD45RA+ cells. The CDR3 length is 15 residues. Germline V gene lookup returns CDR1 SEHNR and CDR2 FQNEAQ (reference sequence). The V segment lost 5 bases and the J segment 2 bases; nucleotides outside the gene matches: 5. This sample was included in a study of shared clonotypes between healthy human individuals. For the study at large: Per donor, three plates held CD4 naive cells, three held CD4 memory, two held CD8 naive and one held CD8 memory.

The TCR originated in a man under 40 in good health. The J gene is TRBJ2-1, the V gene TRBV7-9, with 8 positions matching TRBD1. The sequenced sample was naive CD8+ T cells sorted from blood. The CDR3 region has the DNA TGTGCCAGCAGCCGAGGACAGGGCCCCTACAATGAGCAGTTCTTC. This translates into CASSRGQGPYNEQFF.